The entry below describes one TCR beta chain. These data are taken from a study of T cells expressing NK-cell markers. TCRdb re-analyzed the 5' RACE reads; it lists each CDR3 protein once, without DNA. The sample's table shows 550,000 or so distinct CDR3 sequences. Germline V CDR1 and CDR2: MNHEY, SMNVEV (reference sequence). CDR3 length equals 15 residues. The chain couples TRBV27 to TRBJ2-3; TCRdb reports TRBD1, a call that lacks DNA to check it against. The TCR was taken from a man aged 18 to 29 in good health. Input material: blood T cells: a sorted CD56 or NKG2C T cell subset, CD4+ or CD8+ T cells, or bulk PBMC T cells (not recorded which). The CDR3 loop reads CASSLLVLGTDTQYF.